These 17 T cell receptor beta chains share one sample of origin, sequenced in a study of cytomegalovirus exposure and HLA in healthy donors. The PCR used 60 Vbeta and 13 Jbeta primers. This table comes from immunoSEQ multiplex PCR, and its TCRdb copy is limited to in-frame clones, with some not included. The table has 110,000 to 150,000 clones, around 75% seen once. Sequences were obtained from PBMCs. Receptors originate from a woman between 25 and 40 years old in good health and CMV-seronegative.

J is TRBJ1-5 and V is TRBV5-1; D gene unclear. V shed 0 bases and J shed 7 bases, with 14 bases lying between them. Germline CDR1 and CDR2: SGHRS and YFSETQ. CDR3 length: 15 amino acids. This CDR3 reads CASSLGGGLEQPQHF. The DNA for the CDR3 is TGCGCCAGCAGCTTGGGGGGAGGGTTAGAGCAGCCCCAGCATTTT. Filled out from reference TRBV5-1 and TRBJ1-5, the complete variable domain reads KAGVTQTPRYLIKTRGQQVTLSCSPISGHRSVSWYQQTPGQGLQFLFEYFSETQRNKGNFPGRFSGRQFSNSRSEMNVSTLELGDSALYLCASSLGGGLEQPQHFGDGTRLSIL.

The CDR3 here is CASSQEEAGELFF. The CDR3 DNA is TGTGCCAGCAGTCAGGAGGAGGCCGGGGAGCTGTTTTTT. The chain combines TRBV11-3 with TRBJ2-2, with D possibly TRBD2 on 5 matching bases. Germline CDR1 and CDR2: SGHNT and YENEEA. This CDR3 has 13 amino acids. The germline V and J ends were trimmed by 6 bases and 6 bases, with 11 bases remaining between them.

This clone has a count of ten or more. V is TRBV6-1 and J is TRBJ1-1, with a possible D match to TRBD1 (6 bases). V was pared by 2 bases and J by 5 bases, with 15 bases between. CDR1 and CDR2 from the germline V gene are MNHNS and SASEGT. The CDR3 is 15 residues long. The CDR3 is CASSEHSTGLTEAFF. The CDR3 DNA is TGTGCCAGCAGTGAACATAGCACAGGGTTGACTGAAGCTTTCTTT.

This sequence joins TRBV5-8 and TRBJ1-1; TRBD1 is a possible D gene (5 bases). Trimming cost V 3 bases and J 4 bases, with 10 bases left between them. CDR3 length: 13 amino acids. Germline loops: CDR1 SGHTS, CDR2 YDEGEE. The CDR3 is CASSWDGGTEAFF. The CDR3 nucleotides read TGTGCCAGCAGCTGGGACGGGGGCACTGAAGCTTTCTTT.

J is TRBJ2-1 and V is TRBV7-3, with a tentative D call TRBD2 (7 bases). V lost 1 base to trimming and J lost 15 bases, with 25 bases between them. The CDR3 loop spans 16 amino acids. Germline CDR1 reads SGHTA; CDR2 reads FQGTGA. The DNA for the CDR3 is TGTGCCAGCAGCTTAATTGCGTCAGGTCGTAACGGGGGGCTGTTCTTC. Amino acid sequence: CASSLIASGRNGGLFF.

J is TRBJ2-5 and V is TRBV6-1; D may be TRBD2 (6 bases). This CDR3 region has 13 residues. Germline CDR1 reads MNHNS; CDR2 reads SASEGT. V was trimmed by 5 bases and J by 5 bases, leaving 12 bases between them. CDR3 bases: TGTGCCAGCAGTTTGGCAGGGAGGGAGACCCAGTACTTC. It yields the protein CASSLAGRETQYF.

The V and J genes are TRBV28 and TRBJ2-3; D perhaps matches TRBD2 (5 bases). The CDR3 loop spans 15 amino acids. Germline CDR1 MDHEN, CDR2 SYDVKM. Trimming pared 6 bases from V and 3 bases from J, leaving 16 bases between. The CDR3 loop reads CASRGPGSRTDTQYF. CDR3 sequence (DNA): TGTGCCAGCAGAGGGCCGGGGTCGAGGACAGATACGCAGTATTTT.

In the case of this clone: Mismatch with germline at one junction end may stem from a read error. The V gene is TRBV7-7, the J gene TRBJ2-1; 12 nucleotides line up with TRBD2. The CDR3 is 16 residues long. Germline V lookup: CDR1 SSHAT, CDR2 FNYEAQ (reference sequence). This chain's CDR3 is CASSPQGLAGYNEQFF. The DNA for the CDR3 is TGTGCTAGCAGCCCTCAGGGACTAGCGGGCTACAATGAGCAGTTCTTC.

This clone was found once. The chain employs TRBV6-1 and TRBJ1-1, with 10 positions matching TRBD1. The CDR3 has 14 residues. Looked up from germline, CDR1 is MNHNS and CDR2 is SASEGT. V lost 3 bases, J lost 5 bases, and 3 bases stayed unmatched. CDR3 bases: TGTGCCAGCAGTGACGACAGGGGGCGAACTGAAGCTTTCTTT. The encoded protein is CASSDDRGRTEAFF.

This clone was seen just once. The rearrangement joins TRBV2 to TRBJ2-2; 16 positions agree with TRBD2. Trimming cost V 8 bases and J 6 bases; bases outside gene matches: 0. There are 14 residues in the CDR3. Germline V gene data show CDR1 as SNHLY and CDR2 as FYNNEI. CDR3 residues: CASGTSGGAGELFF. CDR3 in DNA: TGTGCCAGCGGGACTAGCGGGGGGGCCGGGGAGCTGTTTTTT.

The rearrangement uses TRBV11-3 and TRBJ1-1; possibly TRBD1 for D (6 bases). Germline-derived CDR1 and CDR2 are SGHNT and YENEEA. The ends were cut back, 3 bases at V and 4 bases at J, with 18 bases in the middle. CDR3 length equals 16 residues. This chain's CDR3 is CASSFSSRGGATEAFF. The CDR3 bases are TGTGCCAGCAGCTTTTCCTCCCGAGGGGGGGCCACTGAAGCTTTCTTT. Full variable domain (missing parts from reference TRBV11-3 and TRBJ1-1): EAGVVQSPRYKIIEKKQPVAFWCNPISGHNTLYWYLQNLGQGPELLIRYENEEAVDDSQLPKDRFSAERLKGVDSTLKIQPAELGDSAVYLCASSFSSRGGATEAFFGQGTRLTVV.

This clone was detected only once. Additional DNA sequences in this sample encode the identical CDR3. This chain connects TRBV5-1 to TRBJ2-1; 7 bases agree with TRBD1. This CDR3 comprises 14 residues. CDR1 and CDR2 (germline): SGHRS, YFSETQ. Trimming took 0 bases from V and 4 from J; bases not matched to a gene: 1. CDR3 in amino acids: CASSLGDRYNEQFF. CDR3 nucleotide sequence: TGCGCCAGCAGCTTGGGGGACAGATACAATGAGCAGTTCTTC.

Details on this clone: Relative to the germline gene, one junction end is altered; a read error may explain this. The sample has other DNA sequences that encode this CDR3 too. This rearrangement joins TRBV29-1 to TRBJ1-1; TRBD1 might be the D (5 bases). CDR3 size: 11 residues. CDR1 SQVTM and CDR2 ANQGSEA come from the germline V gene. This CDR3 reads CSVDVGLGAFF. CDR3 in DNA: TGTAGCGTTGACGTGGGACTGGGGGCTTTCTTT.

In its sample, this clone was seen many times. The chain combines TRBV4-1 with TRBJ2-7, with D perhaps TRBD1 (5 bases). The CDR3 length is 16 residues. V was trimmed by 0 bases and J by 5 bases, leaving 17 bases between them. Germline CDR1 MGHRA, CDR2 YSYEKL. As DNA, the CDR3 is TGCGCCAGCAGCCAAGATCCGAGACAGTGGCTTGACGAGCAGTACTTC. Its protein product is CASSQDPRQWLDEQYF.

This chain links TRBV11-2 with TRBJ1-1, with D maybe TRBD1 (6 bases). V lost 4 bases and J lost 5, with 14 bases in between. The germline V gene encodes CDR1 SGHAT and CDR2 FQNNGV. This CDR3 comprises 14 residues. The CDR3 reads CASSSYRERTEAFF. The CDR3 DNA follows: TGTGCCAGCAGCTCCTACAGGGAAAGGACTGAAGCTTTCTTT. Drawing the rest from reference TRBV11-2 and TRBJ1-1, the complete variable domain is EAGVAQSPRYKIIEKRQSVAFWCNPISGHATLYWYQQILGQGPKLLIQFQNNGVVDDSQLPKDRFSAERLKGVDSTLKIQPAKLEDSAVYLCASSSYRERTEAFFGQGTRLTVV.

This chain uses TRBV5-1 with TRBJ2-1; TRBD2 matches 10 bases. The CDR3 length is 13 residues. The germline V gene encodes CDR1 SGHRS and CDR2 YFSETQ. With 8 bases clipped from V and 5 bases from J, the junction kept 4 bases outside the gene matches. The CDR3 DNA is TGCGCCAGTCGACTAGCGGGCAACAATGAGCAGTTCTTC. Protein product: CASRLAGNNEQFF. The variable domain in full, completed from reference TRBV5-1 and TRBJ2-1, reads KAGVTQTPRYLIKTRGQQVTLSCSPISGHRSVSWYQQTPGQGLQFLFEYFSETQRNKGNFPGRFSGRQFSNSRSEMNVSTLELGDSALYLCASRLAGNNEQFFGPGTRLTVL.

The chain combines TRBV20-1 with TRBJ2-7; D gene unclear. Looked up from germline, CDR1 is DFQATT and CDR2 is SNEGSKA (reference sequence). The CDR3 contains 11 residues. Trimming shortened V by 0 bases and J by 5 bases, and 5 bases separated the two germline ends. The CDR3 loop is CSARDIDEQYF. CDR3 coding DNA: TGCAGTGCTAGAGATATTGACGAGCAGTACTTC.